One and the same sample provided the 21 T cell receptor beta chains below, sequenced in a study of shared clonotypes between healthy human individuals. Assay used: immunoSEQ multiplex PCR; TCRdb lists only in-frame clones, some missing. The profile shows nearly 750,000 clones, just under 75% of them singletons. The sample consisted of memory CD4+ T cells sorted from blood. Subset reported: CD45RA-negative fraction. The receptors were sampled from a woman aged 25 to 39 in good health.

This clone is a singleton in its sample. The CDR3 here is CASSKRTRGSETQYF. In nucleotides, the CDR3 is TGTGCCAGCAGTAAACGGACAAGAGGGAGCGAGACCCAGTACTTC. The J gene is TRBJ2-5, the V gene TRBV27; D assignment may be TRBD1 or TRBD2 (5 bases each). This CDR3 has 15 amino acids. The germline CDR1 and CDR2 sequences are MNHEY and SMNVEV (reference sequence). Trimming left V 5 bases short and J 5 bases short, with 18 bases between.

The CDR3 coding sequence is TGTGCCAGCAGCCCCAACCGGGGGAGCATTGGGCAGTACTTC. This codes for CASSPNRGSIGQYF. The chain uses TRBV7-2 and TRBJ2-7; possibly TRBD2 for D (6 bases). Trimming pared 5 bases from V and 9 bases from J, leaving 20 bases between. In germline, CDR1 is SGHTA, CDR2 FQGNSA. The CDR3 has 14 residues.

This chain links TRBV10-3 with TRBJ1-5; D possibly corresponds to TRBD1 (5 bases). Deletions cut 4 bases from V and 5 bases from J, with 12 bases between. Per germline, CDR1 ENHRY and CDR2 SYGVKD. The CDR3 is 14 amino acids. The CDR3 region is CAISGQGLDQPQHF. The CDR3 DNA sequence: TGTGCCATCAGTGGTCAGGGTTTGGATCAGCCCCAGCATTTT.

The chain carries TRBV6-5 and TRBJ2-6, with TRBD1 as a possible D gene (5 bases). Germline values: CDR1 MNHEY, CDR2 SVGAGI. The CDR3 sequence is 15 residues long. V dropped 6 bases and J dropped 2 bases, with 11 bases sitting between them. The CDR3 nucleotides are TGTGCCAGCAGCCCGGACATTGCTGGGGCCAACGTCCTGACTTTC. Amino acid sequence: CASSPDIAGANVLTF.

The rearrangement joins TRBV2 to TRBJ2-1, with D possibly TRBD2 on 6 matching bases. The CDR3 spans 15 residues. Germline CDR1 SNHLY, CDR2 FYNNEI. The ends were cut back, 4 bases at V and 9 bases at J, with 19 bases in the middle. This chain's CDR3 is CASSVGSGSQGEQFF. CDR3 bases: TGTGCCAGCAGTGTTGGTAGCGGATCCCAGGGTGAGCAGTTCTTC.

The rearrangement uses TRBV7-9 and TRBJ2-1, with 9 bases lining up with TRBD2. This CDR3 comprises 17 residues. Germline V lookup: CDR1 SEHNR, CDR2 FQNEAQ (reference sequence). V was clipped by 0 bases and J by 3 bases; unmatched bases: 6. This CDR3 is CASSLALSSGVYNEQFF. CDR3 DNA: TGTGCCAGCAGCTTAGCGCTTTCTAGCGGGGTCTACAATGAGCAGTTCTTC.

The V and J genes are TRBV5-1 and TRBJ2-1; D possibly corresponds to TRBD1 (6 bases). The germline V gene has CDR1 SGHRS and CDR2 YFSETQ. V lost 3 bases, J lost 0 bases, and 16 bases lay in between. There are 17 residues in the CDR3. CDR3 sequence: CASSSVGGSSSYNEQFF. DNA of the CDR3: TGCGCCAGCAGCTCCGTAGGGGGTAGCAGCTCCTACAATGAGCAGTTCTTC.

The chain is built from TRBV2 and TRBJ2-7; no definite D call. Germline CDR1 and CDR2: SNHLY and FYNNEI. There are 14 residues in the CDR3. V lost 3 bases to trimming and J lost 1 base, with 10 bases between them. Written as DNA, the CDR3 is TGTGCCAGCAGTGATTCGTGGATGTCCTACGAGCAGTACTTC. Amino acid sequence: CASSDSWMSYEQYF.

This rearrangement joins TRBV5-1 to TRBJ1-1; D gene ambiguous. V was cut by 4 bases and J by 1 base, with 14 bases left in between. CDR1 is SGHRS and CDR2 is YFSETQ in the germline V gene. There are 15 residues in the CDR3. CDR3: CASSLLGFRNTEAFF. The CDR3 nucleotides are TGCGCCAGCAGCCTCCTAGGGTTTCGGAACACTGAAGCTTTCTTT. The full variable domain, completed using reference TRBV5-1 and TRBJ1-1, is KAGVTQTPRYLIKTRGQQVTLSCSPISGHRSVSWYQQTPGQGLQFLFEYFSETQRNKGNFPGRFSGRQFSNSRSEMNVSTLELGDSALYLCASSLLGFRNTEAFFGQGTRLTVV.

The chain has TRBV5-1 and TRBJ2-7, with TRBD2 identical over 11 bases. Germline CDR1 and CDR2: SGHRS and YFSETQ. The CDR3 has 15 residues. Germline trimming cut 4 bases from V and 4 bases from J; bases unmatched to any gene: 7. The CDR3 loop is CASSEGLAGIYEQYF. CDR3 bases: TGCGCCAGCAGCGAAGGACTAGCGGGTATATACGAGCAGTACTTC.

The chain is built from TRBV7-2 and TRBJ2-3; 7 bases match TRBD1. V dropped 8 bases and J dropped 6; count of bases not matched to a gene: 8. Germline CDR1 is SGHTA and CDR2 is FQGNSA. The CDR3 totals 13 residues. The CDR3 sequence: CASSTGQFDTQYF. CDR3 nucleotide sequence: TGTGCCAGCTCGACAGGGCAATTCGATACGCAGTATTTT.

J is TRBJ2-5 and V is TRBV7-8; D is unclear. V lost 3 bases to trimming and J lost 4 bases, with 15 bases between them. CDR3 size: 15 residues. The germline gives CDR1 SGHVS, CDR2 FQNEAQ. CDR3 loop: CASSFGQPHVETQYF. The CDR3 DNA sequence: TGTGCCAGCAGCTTCGGCCAGCCCCACGTAGAGACCCAGTACTTC.

This clone was observed many times. V usage is TRBV11-2 and J usage is TRBJ2-1; TRBD2 might be the D (6 bases). V was clipped by 7 bases and J by 0 bases, with 10 bases between them. The CDR3 contains 14 residues. The germline V gene has CDR1 SGHAT and CDR2 FQNNGV. CDR3 loop: CASNPGSSYNEQFF. CDR3 sequence (DNA): TGTGCCAGCAACCCCGGGAGCTCCTACAATGAGCAGTTCTTC.

The V gene is TRBV27, the J gene TRBJ2-1; 12 positions match TRBD2. Unmatched junction bases numbered 7, after V lost 4 bases and J lost 6 bases. CDR1 MNHEY and CDR2 SMNVEV come from the germline V gene (reference sequence). CDR3 length: 16 residues. CDR3 region: CASSSGTSGFINEQFF. In nucleotides, the CDR3 is TGTGCCAGCAGTTCCGGGACTAGCGGGTTTATCAATGAGCAGTTCTTC.

This clone turned up a few times. The chain links TRBV11-2 to TRBJ2-5, with 7 bases matching TRBD2. Germline V gene data show CDR1 as SGHAT and CDR2 as FQNNGV. This CDR3 is built from 15 residues. Trimming removed 2 bases from V and 5 bases from J; junction bases left unmatched: 8. CDR3 nucleotides: TGTGCCAGCAGCTTAAGGACTAGAATCGGGGAGACCCAGTACTTC. This translates into CASSLRTRIGETQYF.

The V and J genes are TRBV11-2 and TRBJ1-1, with a tentative D call TRBD1 (5 bases). Trimming removed 2 bases at V and 4 bases at J, with 8 bases between. The CDR3 is 13 residues long. In germline, CDR1 is SGHAT, CDR2 FQNNGV. Written as DNA, the CDR3 is TGTGCCAGCAGCTTATCCGGGGCCACTGAAGCTTTCTTT. This codes for CASSLSGATEAFF.

This chain links TRBV4-1 with TRBJ2-5, with D maybe TRBD2 (5 bases). V was trimmed by 0 bases and J by 5 bases, leaving 13 bases between them. The V gene's germline CDR1 is MGHRA and CDR2 YSYEKL. The CDR3 contains 15 residues. The CDR3 loop reads CASSQDVRAGETQYF. The CDR3 nucleotides are TGCGCCAGCAGCCAAGATGTGAGGGCCGGGGAGACCCAGTACTTC.

This rearrangement joins TRBV6-6 to TRBJ2-7; the D call may be TRBD1 or TRBD2 (5 bases each). The length of the CDR3 is 15 residues. Trimming took off 6 bases at V and 2 bases at J, with 17 bases between the two ends. The V gene's germline CDR1 is MNHNY and CDR2 SVGAGI (reference sequence). The CDR3 DNA is TGTGCCAGCAGCCTAACGGGGTCGGGACCCTACGAGCAGTACTTC. Its protein product is CASSLTGSGPYEQYF.

The rearrangement joins TRBV19 to TRBJ2-1, with TRBD2 matching 7 bases. This CDR3 comprises 17 residues. Germline CDR1 LNHDA, CDR2 SQIVND (reference sequence). V shed 7 bases and J 4 bases; nucleotides not matched to a gene: 16. CDR3 coding DNA: TGTGCCAGTATGGGGAGGAAACCTAGCGGTATTTACAATGAGCAGTTCTTC. Its protein is CASMGRKPSGIYNEQFF.

A remark on this clone: Because the CDR3's place on the DNA is in doubt, the DNA is left out and the CDR3 is given as listed by TCRdb. The J gene is TRBJ1-4, the V gene TRBV28; TRBD1 was called by the table and not checked on the DNA. The V gene's germline CDR1 is MDHEN and CDR2 SYDVKM. The CDR3 is 14 residues long, counting both termini. The CDR3 protein is CASSQLQERKNCFF.

The table lists this clone with a few counts. The gene calls are TRBV15 and TRBJ1-5; 8 bases fit TRBD1. Per germline, CDR1 LNHNV and CDR2 YYDKDF (reference sequence). CDR3 length: 17 residues. Trimming removed 0 bases from V and 7 bases from J; junction bases left unmatched: 11. The CDR3 coding sequence is TGTGCCACCAGCAGAGACCAGAATACAGGGGGAGGACAGCCCCAGCATTTT. This encodes CATSRDQNTGGGQPQHF. The full variable domain, with the rest looked up from reference TRBV15 and TRBJ1-5, is DAMVIQNPRYQVTQFGKPVTLSCSQTLNHNVMYWYQQKSSQAPKLLFHYYDKDFNNEADTPDNFQSRRPNTSFCFLDIRSPGLGDTAMYLCATSRDQNTGGGQPQHFGDGTRLSIL.